What follows are 10 T cell receptor beta chains derived from one specimen sequenced in a study of CD8+ T cells in alopecia areata. RNA, once extracted, was reverse transcribed into cDNA for use as the sequencing template. Assay: immunoSEQ multiplex PCR; the TCRdb copy retains only in-frame clones and omits some. This sample has 20,000 to 30,000 clones, with roughly 52% found just once. Sequencing was done on a sample of NKG2D-high CD8+ T cells sorted from blood. Receptor source: a human donor with alopecia areata.

The chain has TRBV2 and TRBJ2-2; D is perhaps TRBD1 (6 bases). The CDR3 has 15 amino acids. Looked up from germline, CDR1 is SNHLY and CDR2 is FYNNEI. V lost 6 bases to trimming and J lost 2 bases, with 13 bases between them. The CDR3 DNA sequence: TGTGCCAGCAGGGAGGACAGCGGAAACACCGGGGAGCTGTTTTTT. It specifies CASREDSGNTGELFF.

The chain combines TRBV27 with TRBJ2-7; TRBD2 aligns across 10 bases. The junction had 9 bases not matched to a gene; V was cut back by 6 bases and J by 4 bases. Germline V gives CDR1 MNHEY, CDR2 SMNVEV (reference sequence). The CDR3 has 15 amino acids. The CDR3 sequence: CASRPHLAGGYEQYF. CDR3 nucleotide sequence: TGTGCCAGCAGACCCCATTTAGCGGGAGGATACGAGCAGTACTTC.

The chain combines TRBV29-1 with TRBJ2-7; 9 nucleotides line up with TRBD1. Germline CDR1 SQVTM, CDR2 ANQGSEA. This CDR3 is built from 16 residues. V was clipped by 7 bases and J by 6 bases; unmatched bases: 19. CDR3 bases: TGCAGCGCTGCCGTGAGTGGGACAGGGACACGGAGCGAGCAGTACTTC. Residues: CSAAVSGTGTRSEQYF.

Only a few counts were recorded for this clone. The rearrangement joins TRBV7-3 to TRBJ2-3; D is uncertain. Between the trimmed V and J ends, which lost 4 bases and 4 bases, there was a span of 9 bases. This CDR3 contains 13 residues. The germline V gene encodes CDR1 SGHTA and CDR2 FQGTGA. The CDR3 DNA reads as TGTGCCAGCAGCTCCAGACACCCAGATACGCAGTATTTT. This translates into CASSSRHPDTQYF.

This sequence joins TRBV9 and TRBJ2-7, with TRBD2 matching over 10 bases. CDR1 and CDR2 from the germline V gene are SGDLS and YYNGEE. The V gene end was trimmed by 1 base and the J gene end by 2 bases; junction bases not matched to a gene: 3. The CDR3 has 15 residues. The CDR3 sequence: CASSVMSGRAYEQYF. The DNA for the CDR3 is TGTGCCAGCAGCGTAATGAGCGGGAGGGCCTACGAGCAGTACTTC.

This clone was detected only a few times. The chain carries TRBV15 and TRBJ2-4, with TRBD2 matching over 12 bases. CDR3 length: 19 amino acids. Germline CDR1 and CDR2: LNHNV and YYDKDF (reference sequence). V lost 5 bases and J lost 8; bases outside the gene matches: 19. In DNA, the CDR3 is TGTGCCACCAGCTCGACGGGAATCAGACTAGCGGGAGTGGGGGACATTCAGTACTTC. Residues: CATSSTGIRLAGVGDIQYF.

V is TRBV14 and J is TRBJ2-1; D ambiguous. The length of the CDR3 is 13 residues. From germline, CDR1 is SGHDN and CDR2 FVKESK. The V end lost 1 base, the J end lost 8 bases, and 9 bases lay between the germline ends. The CDR3 DNA sequence: TGTGCCAGCAGCCAAGGAGCCGGACATGAGCAGTTCTTC. This translates into CASSQGAGHEQFF. The full variable domain, rest sourced from reference TRBV14 and TRBJ2-1, is EAGVTQFPSHSVIEKGQTVTLRCDPISGHDNLYWYRRVMGKEIKFLLHFVKESKQDESGMPNNRFLAERTGGTYSTLKVQPAELEDSGVYFCASSQGAGHEQFFGPGTRLTVL.

This sequence joins TRBV7-6 and TRBJ2-7; D is undetermined. This CDR3 spans 12 amino acids. Germline V gene data show CDR1 as SGHVS and CDR2 as FNYEAQ. V gave up 5 bases and J gave up 4 bases, with 9 bases separating them. In DNA, the CDR3 is TGTGCCAGCAGCCCAGACTGGTACGAGCAGTACTTC. Protein sequence: CASSPDWYEQYF.

V gene TRBV5-6 combines with J gene TRBJ1-2; tentative D call: TRBD1 (6 bases). V was shortened by 2 bases and J by 4 bases, with 27 bases between the two germline ends. Germline CDR1 SGHDT, CDR2 YYEEEE. The CDR3 runs to 19 residues. The CDR3, as DNA: TGTGCCAGCAGCTTCGCGTCTCTCGGACAGTGGATTACCATCTATGGCTACACCTTC. Translating gives CASSFASLGQWITIYGYTF.

The J gene is TRBJ2-7, the V gene TRBV5-6, with D hard to call. Trimming took 4 bases from V and 4 from J, leaving 6 bases between them. The germline V gene encodes CDR1 SGHDT and CDR2 YYEEEE. The CDR3 spans 11 residues. CDR3 DNA: TGTGCCAGCAGCCTAGAATACGAGCAGTACTTC. This translates into CASSLEYEQYF.